Shown below are 30 T cell receptor beta chains from a single sample sequenced in a study of blood T cells in healthy people across ages. The use of a sample-barcoded 5' primer and a J-beta primer mix characterized a second PCR of about 7 to 12 cycles. Each CDR3 protein gets one entry after TCRdb re-called the 5' RACE reads with MiXCR. Counted here are over 1,500,000 distinct CDR3 sequences, about 39% occurring once; the ten biggest clones make up approximately 22%. The sequencing sample was made of blood. These receptors all come from a human donor in good health.

This clonotype was seen a few times. This chain joins TRBV24-1 and TRBJ2-3, with a weak D call TRBD2 (6 bases). Per the germline V gene, CDR1 is KGHDR and CDR2 is SFDVKD. This CDR3 is built from 15 residues. The V and J ends lost 4 bases and 2 bases respectively, with 12 bases between them. The CDR3 coding sequence is TGTGCCACCAGTGAGGCGGGGACCTACACAGATACGCAGTATTTT. Translating gives CATSEAGTYTDTQYF.

The CDR3: CSARVGQLLNYGYTF. The DNA for the CDR3 is TGCAGTGCTAGGGTAGGACAGCTCTTAAACTATGGCTACACCTTC. The V and J genes are TRBV20-1 and TRBJ1-2; TRBD1 might be the D (6 bases). V was pared by 3 bases and J by 2 bases, with 16 bases between. This CDR3 contains 15 residues. CDR1 DFQATT and CDR2 SNEGSKA come from the germline V gene (reference sequence).

This rearrangement joins TRBV20-1 to TRBJ2-5, with D tentatively TRBD1 (5 bases). TRBJ2-7 explains the end of the DNA better; the J call may be wrong. Germline CDR1 is DFQATT and CDR2 is SNEGSKA (reference sequence). The CDR3 is 14 amino acids. This chain's CDR3 is CSARDEKGSFEQYF. The CDR3 DNA is TGCAGTGCTAGAGATGAAAAGGGGTCGTTCGAGCAGTACTTC.

The chain carries TRBV10-3 and TRBJ1-2; 7 nucleotides line up with TRBD1. The germline CDR1 and CDR2 sequences are ENHRY and SYGVKD. The CDR3 consists of 16 residues. Trimming removed 3 bases from V and 4 bases from J; junction bases left unmatched: 11. The CDR3 DNA reads TGTGCCATCAGTGACCCAGCCGACAGGGCTGGCTATGGCTACACCTTC. Translation: CAISDPADRAGYGYTF.

This clonotype was observed once. The chain is built from TRBV19 and TRBJ1-5; 7 bases are shared with TRBD1. CDR3 length: 14 amino acids. V dropped 7 bases and J dropped 5; count of bases not matched to a gene: 8. Per the germline V gene, CDR1 is LNHDA and CDR2 is SQIVND (reference sequence). CDR3 coding DNA: TGTGCCAGTACTGACAGGGACTATGATCAGCCCCAGCATTTT. Protein product: CASTDRDYDQPQHF.

As concerns this clonotype: A read error may produce the germline difference seen at one junction end. This sequence joins TRBV28 and TRBJ1-4, with a possible D match to TRBD1 (6 bases). This CDR3 spans 15 amino acids. Germline CDR1 and CDR2: MDHEN and SYDVKM. CDR3 sequence reads: CASSLPGQLNEKLFF. The CDR3 DNA reads as TGTGCCAGCAGTTTACCCGGACAGCTTAATGAAAAGCTGTTTTTT.

CDR3 sequence: CASSQVTGVWINEQFF. For the CDR3, the DNA is TGTGCCAGCAGCCAAGTCACAGGGGTATGGATAAATGAGCAGTTCTTC. This sequence joins TRBV14 and TRBJ2-1, with 7 nucleotides matching TRBD1. After removal of 1 base from V and 7 bases from J, the junction contained 10 bases not matched to a gene. The CDR3 loop spans 16 amino acids. Germline CDR1 SGHDN, CDR2 FVKESK.

This clonotype appeared a few times. The genes are TRBV20-1 and TRBJ2-1, with 8 bases that match TRBD2. The germline gives CDR1 DFQATT, CDR2 SNEGSKA (reference sequence). Losses at the gene ends were 4 bases for V and 2 bases for J; bases not matched to a gene: 7. The CDR3 consists of 15 residues. Written as DNA, the CDR3 is TGCAGTGCTATCCCGGGGGGGGCCACCTACAATGAGCAGTTCTTC. Protein product: CSAIPGGATYNEQFF.

The chain joins TRBV15 to TRBJ2-7; D may correspond to TRBD1 or TRBD2 (5 bases each). The end of the DNA fits TRBJ2-5 better, so the J call may be wrong. The germline V gene has CDR1 LNHNV and CDR2 YYDKDF (reference sequence). The CDR3 is made up of 15 amino acids. This CDR3 is CATRPSTGTRETQYF. The CDR3 DNA sequence: TGTGCCACCCGGCCCTCTACCGGGACCAGAGAGACCCAGTACTTC.

J is TRBJ1-5 and V is TRBV7-2, with 7 bases identical to TRBD1. This CDR3 comprises 14 residues. The junction had 7 bases not matched to a gene; V was cut back by 6 bases and J by 5 bases. The germline V gene has CDR1 SGHTA and CDR2 FQGNSA. CDR3: CASRQTGLHQPQHF. CDR3 sequence (DNA): TGTGCCAGCAGGCAGACAGGGCTTCATCAGCCCCAGCATTTT.

V is TRBV15 and J is TRBJ2-4; D unresolved. Matching the DNA end better, TRBJ2-7 makes the J call doubtful. Germline V gives CDR1 LNHNV, CDR2 YYDKDF (reference sequence). The CDR3 spans 14 residues. CDR3 in DNA: TGTGCCACCAGCAGAGGCTTCCCTTTTGACGAGCAGTACTTC. It specifies CATSRGFPFDEQYF.

This clonotype has ten or more counts. The gene calls are TRBV9 and TRBJ2-7; TRBD2 is a possible D gene (6 bases). The CDR3 extends over 14 amino acids. V was pared by 4 bases and J by 1 base, with 12 bases between. Germline-derived CDR1 and CDR2 are SGDLS and YYNGEE. CDR3 sequence: CASSSGGVSYEQYF. DNA of the CDR3: TGTGCCAGCAGCTCCGGAGGGGTTTCCTACGAGCAGTACTTC.

V is TRBV14 and J is TRBJ2-1; possible D gene TRBD1, 5 bases. The CDR3 extends over 16 amino acids. Germline CDR1 and CDR2: SGHDN and FVKESK. Trimming took 4 bases from V and 12 from J, leaving 25 bases between them. As DNA, the CDR3 is TGTGCCAGCAGCCGTCAAGGGGCAGAAGGGCAACAAGGGCAGTTCTTC. The encoded protein is CASSRQGAEGQQGQFF. Full variable domain (rest looked up from reference TRBV14 and TRBJ2-1): EAGVTQFPSHSVIEKGQTVTLRCDPISGHDNLYWYRRVMGKEIKFLLHFVKESKQDESGMPNNRFLAERTGGTYSTLKVQPAELEDSGVYFCASSRQGAEGQQGQFFGPGTRLTVL.

J is TRBJ2-2 and V is TRBV5-1, with TRBD1 identical over 7 bases. The CDR3 runs to 16 residues. With V trimmed by 4 bases and J by 0 bases, 6 bases remained unmatched. The germline V gene has CDR1 SGHRS and CDR2 YFSETQ. As DNA, the CDR3 is TGCGCCAGCAGCATAGGACAGGTTACGAACACCGGGGAGCTGTTTTTT. Its protein is CASSIGQVTNTGELFF. Based on the CDR3 plus reference TRBV5-1 and TRBJ2-2, the full variable domain is KAGVTQTPRYLIKTRGQQVTLSCSPISGHRSVSWYQQTPGQGLQFLFEYFSETQRNKGNFPGRFSGRQFSNSRSEMNVSTLELGDSALYLCASSIGQVTNTGELFFGEGSRLTVL.

The J gene is TRBJ2-7, the V gene TRBV5-1; TRBD1 might be the D (8 bases). The germline V and J ends were trimmed by 0 bases and 0 bases, with 19 bases remaining between them. Per germline, CDR1 SGHRS and CDR2 YFSETQ. CDR3 length equals 18 residues. The CDR3 region has the DNA TGCGCCAGCAGCTTGGGGGGGGGACAGGTACCGAGCTCCTACGAGCAGTACTTC. Its translation is CASSLGGGQVPSSYEQYF.

The chain has TRBV6-2 or TRBV6-3 and TRBJ1-2; TRBD1 agrees at 10 bases. Germline assignment: CDR1 MNHEY and CDR2 SVGEGT. This CDR3 region has 16 residues. J was trimmed by 3 bases and V by 0 bases; bases with no gene match: 4. DNA of the CDR3: TGTGCCAGCAGTTACTCGAGAGGACAGGGGGACTATGGCTACACCTTC. Its translation is CASSYSRGQGDYGYTF.

This CDR3 reads CASSWASGNVQETQYF. As DNA, the CDR3 is TGTGCCAGCAGTTGGGCCAGCGGGAACGTCCAAGAGACCCAGTACTTC. This rearrangement joins TRBV7-6 to TRBJ2-5, with 7 bases matching TRBD2. V lost 6 bases and J lost 1; bases outside the gene matches: 11. This CDR3 spans 16 amino acids. The germline CDR1 and CDR2 sequences are SGHVS and FNYEAQ.

This clonotype was detected only a few times. The J gene is TRBJ1-1, the V gene TRBV7-9; perhaps TRBD1 as D (6 bases). The CDR3 is 17 residues long. Germline V lookup: CDR1 SEHNR, CDR2 FQNEAQ (reference sequence). V was pared by 4 bases and J by 5 bases, with 23 bases between. CDR3 in DNA: TGTGCCAGCAGCTCCAATGAGGGACACTCCTGGGGGACTGAAGCTTTCTTT. Amino acids: CASSSNEGHSWGTEAFF.

This clonotype was seen a single time. The chain carries TRBV7-2 and TRBJ1-5, with 10 bases identical to TRBD1. The CDR3 length is 17 residues. J gave up 4 bases and V 5 bases, and 11 bases lay outside the gene matches. Germline V gene lookup returns CDR1 SGHTA and CDR2 FQGNSA. The CDR3 sequence: CASSPKNRDRGNQPQHF. In nucleotides, the CDR3 is TGTGCCAGCAGCCCTAAAAACCGGGACAGGGGTAATCAGCCCCAGCATTTT.

This clonotype has just a few counts. V usage is TRBV4-3 and J usage is TRBJ2-7; D uncertain. Germline V gene lookup returns CDR1 LGHNA and CDR2 YSLEER. V was clipped by 4 bases and J by 3 bases, with 13 bases between them. The length of the CDR3 is 14 residues. The CDR3 region is CASSPGRYGYEQYF. The CDR3 region has the DNA TGCGCCAGCAGCCCTGGGCGATACGGCTACGAGCAGTACTTC.

Many counts were recorded for this clonotype. This chain links TRBV12-3 or TRBV12-4 with TRBJ2-7; 7 bases match TRBD2. The ends lost 5 bases at V and 5 bases at J; junction bases unmatched: 9. The CDR3 extends over 14 amino acids. This CDR3 is CASSPVGGTNEQYF. The CDR3 nucleotides read TGTGCCAGCAGTCCCGTGGGGGGGACGAACGAGCAGTACTTC.

The rearrangement joins TRBV6-5 to TRBJ1-2; unclear D gene. The germline V gene encodes CDR1 MNHEY and CDR2 SVGAGI. Trimming stripped 2 bases from V and 4 bases from J, with 14 bases between. The CDR3 consists of 15 residues. The chain's CDR3 is CASSYVMGDGYGYTF. CDR3 bases: TGTGCCAGCAGTTACGTGATGGGTGACGGCTATGGCTACACCTTC.

The chain couples TRBV4-1 to TRBJ2-1; tentatively, D is TRBD1 (6 bases). V was trimmed by 3 bases and J by 0 bases, leaving 12 bases between them. Germline V gives CDR1 MGHRA, CDR2 YSYEKL. The CDR3 is made up of 16 amino acids. CDR3 protein: CASSHLTDSSYNEQFF. The CDR3, as DNA: TGCGCCAGCAGCCATCTGACGGACAGCTCCTACAATGAGCAGTTCTTC.

A few counts support this clonotype. V is TRBV6-5 and J is TRBJ2-5; a weak D match, TRBD2 (6 bases). The DNA end lines up better with TRBJ2-7; the J call may be wrong. Germline V gene sequence: CDR1 MNHEY, CDR2 SVGAGI. This CDR3 comprises 13 residues. The CDR3 DNA reads TGTGCCAGCGAGAAAGGAGGGTTGGGCGAGCAGTACTTC. It translates to CASEKGGLGEQYF.

This clonotype was counted a few times. The rearrangement uses TRBV5-1 and TRBJ2-5, with D maybe TRBD1 (6 bases). This CDR3 region has 14 residues. The germline CDR1 and CDR2 sequences are SGHRS and YFSETQ. Trimming shortened V by 4 bases and J by 2 bases, and 12 bases separated the two germline ends. The CDR3 DNA follows: TGCGCCAGCAGCGAGGGACACCAACAAGAGACCCAGTACTTC. Translation: CASSEGHQQETQYF.

This clonotype was detected a few times. The genes are TRBV29-1 and TRBJ2-7; D possibly uses TRBD1 or TRBD2 (6 bases each). The CDR3 has 15 amino acids. The germline V and J ends were trimmed by 5 bases and 3 bases, with 20 bases remaining between them. Germline V gene lookup returns CDR1 SQVTM and CDR2 ANQGSEA. The DNA of the CDR3 is TGCAGCGTTAATGGGGGGCAGGGCGAGGACTACGAGCAGTACTTC. It translates to CSVNGGQGEDYEQYF.

The J gene is TRBJ2-1, the V gene TRBV10-3, with D perhaps TRBD1 or TRBD2 (5 bases each). The CDR3 loop spans 15 amino acids. The V gene lost 7 bases and the J gene lost 2 bases, with 15 bases spanning the gap. CDR1 is ENHRY and CDR2 is SYGVKD in the germline V gene. Written as DNA, the CDR3 is TGTGCCATCAATTCAGGGCGGGCTACCTACAATGAGCAGTTCTTC. This sequence encodes CAINSGRATYNEQFF.

This clonotype was picked up a small number of times. The chain combines TRBV6-2 or TRBV6-3 with TRBJ1-2, with a possible D match to TRBD1 (6 bases). V shed 4 bases and J shed 4 bases, with 10 bases lying between them. Germline CDR1 MNHEY, CDR2 SVGEGT. CDR3 length: 13 amino acids. The CDR3 nucleotides read TGTGCCAGCAGTTCGCAGGGGATCTATGGCTACACCTTC. Its translation is CASSSQGIYGYTF.

A word on this clonotype: A read error may be the cause here, since a much bigger clone is one base away. The V and J genes are TRBV29-1 and TRBJ1-1; possible D gene TRBD1, 5 bases. Germline assignment: CDR1 SQVTM and CDR2 ANQGSEA. This CDR3 contains 13 residues. Trimming stripped 3 bases from V and 4 bases from J, with 12 bases between. CDR3 loop: CSVDLTVSTEAFF. CDR3 coding DNA: TGCAGCGTTGATCTGACAGTGAGCACTGAAGCTTTCTTT. The full variable domain, in which reference TRBV29-1 and TRBJ1-1 provide the parts outside the CDR3, is SAVISQKPSRDICQRGTSLTIQCQVDSQVTMMFWYRQQPGQSLTLIATANQGSEATYESGFVIDKFPISRPNLTFSTLTVSNMSPEDSSIYLCSVDLTVSTEAFFGQGTRLTVV.

This clonotype was detected only once. This chain uses TRBV19 with TRBJ2-4; D is possibly TRBD1 (6 bases). Trimming left V 3 bases short and J 1 base short, with 10 bases between. This CDR3 has 15 residues. Germline V gives CDR1 LNHDA, CDR2 SQIVND (reference sequence). In DNA, the CDR3 is TGTGCCAGTAGTATGCTTCAGGGGGCCAAAAACATTCAGTACTTC. This gives the protein CASSMLQGAKNIQYF.